This T cell receptor beta chain was captured by sequencing in a study of blood T cell repertoires in COVID-19. As for the study in general: Samples of COVID-19 (acute and convalescent) were obtained from the United States, Italy and Spain. From T cells, B-cell-depleted T cells, or PBMCs came the material, which was cDNA or gDNA.

Germline CDR1 LNHDA, CDR2 SQIVND (reference sequence). CDR3 size: 14 residues. With 3 bases removed from V and 0 bases from J, the gap between germline ends came to 9 bases. Authors' methods: The assay estimated nucleated cells by amplifying reference gene primers. Sequencing used immunoSEQ multiplex PCR; TCRdb keeps in-frame clones, though not all of them. For V, J and clone size, that table is used; D and trimming come from the DNA. Of approximately 73,000 clones in the sample, roughly 86% are singletons; the top ten hold around 2%. This chain links TRBV19 with TRBJ2-7; D uncertain. The receptor was isolated from a woman in her sixties with acute or convalescent COVID-19. What was sequenced was peripheral blood. DNA of the CDR3: TGTGCCAGTAGTATCCGCGCCCGCTCCTACGAGCAGTACTTC. It translates to CASSIRARSYEQYF.